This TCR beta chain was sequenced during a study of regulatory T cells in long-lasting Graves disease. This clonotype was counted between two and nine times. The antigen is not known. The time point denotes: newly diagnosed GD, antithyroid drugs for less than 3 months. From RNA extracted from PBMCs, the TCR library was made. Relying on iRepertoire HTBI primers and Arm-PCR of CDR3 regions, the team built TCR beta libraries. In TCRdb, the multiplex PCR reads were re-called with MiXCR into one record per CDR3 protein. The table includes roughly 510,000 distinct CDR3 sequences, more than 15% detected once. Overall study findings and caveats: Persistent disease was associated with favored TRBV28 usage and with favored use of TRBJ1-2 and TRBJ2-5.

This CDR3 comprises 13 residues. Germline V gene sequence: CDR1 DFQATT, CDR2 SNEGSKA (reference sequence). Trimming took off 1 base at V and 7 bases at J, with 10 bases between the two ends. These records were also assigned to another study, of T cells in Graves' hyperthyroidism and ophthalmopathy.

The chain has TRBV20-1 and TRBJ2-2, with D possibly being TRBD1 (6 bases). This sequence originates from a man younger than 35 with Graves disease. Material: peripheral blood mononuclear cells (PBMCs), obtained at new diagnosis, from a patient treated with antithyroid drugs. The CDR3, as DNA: TGCAGTGCTAGAGTTGGGGGCGACGGGGAGCTGTTTTTT. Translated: CSARVGGDGELFF.